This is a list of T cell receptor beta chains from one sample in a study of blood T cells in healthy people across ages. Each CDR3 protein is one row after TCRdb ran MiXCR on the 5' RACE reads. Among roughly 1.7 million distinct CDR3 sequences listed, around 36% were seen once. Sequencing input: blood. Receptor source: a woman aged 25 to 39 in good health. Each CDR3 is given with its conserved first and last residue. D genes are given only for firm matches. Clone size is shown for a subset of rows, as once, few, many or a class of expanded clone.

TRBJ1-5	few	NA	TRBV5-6	TGTGCCAGCAGCGAGGGTTTAGATCAGCCCCAGCATTTT	CASSEGLDQPQHF
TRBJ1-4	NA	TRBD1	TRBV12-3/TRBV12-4	TGTGCCAGCAGTAGGACAGGGGGAACTAATGAAAAACTGTTTTTT	CASSRTGGTNEKLFF
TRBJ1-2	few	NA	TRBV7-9	TGTGCCAGCAGCTTACTGGACAGTTTAAACTATGGCTACACCTTC	CASSLLDSLNYGYTF
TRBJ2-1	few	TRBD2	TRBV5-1	TGCGCCAGCAGCATGGTACCTAGCGGGAGTAACAATGAGCAGTTCTTC	CASSMVPSGSNNEQFF
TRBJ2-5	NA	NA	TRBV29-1	TGCAGCGGGGCGGCAGGCGGGGAGACCCAGTACTTC	CSGAAGGETQYF
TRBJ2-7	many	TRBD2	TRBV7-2	TGTGCCAGCAGCTTCCAAAGCGGGAGCTACGAGCAGTACTTC	CASSFQSGSYEQYF
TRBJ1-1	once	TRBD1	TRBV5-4	TGTGCCAGCAGCTCAGGGAACAGGGGTATCGGCACTGAAGCTTTCTTT	CASSSGNRGIGTEAFF
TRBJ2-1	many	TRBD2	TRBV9	TGTGCCAGCAGCGTAGAGGGGACTAGTCCCGATGAGCAGTTCTTC	CASSVEGTSPDEQFF
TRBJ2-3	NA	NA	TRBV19	TGTGCCAGTAGAATGGACAGCCCTGCGGATACGCAGTATTTT	CASRMDSPADTQYF
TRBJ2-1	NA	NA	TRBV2	TGTGCCAGCAGTGAGGCGGGGAGGTTTAACAATGAGCAGTTCTTC	CASSEAGRFNNEQFF
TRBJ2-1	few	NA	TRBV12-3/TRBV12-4	TGTGCCAGCAGTTTGCCCGGGGTTTACAATGAGCAGTTCTTC	CASSLPGVYNEQFF
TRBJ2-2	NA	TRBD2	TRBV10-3	TGTGCCATCAGTGAGTCACAGCGGGGGGGCCTTACCGGGGAGCTGTTTTTT	CAISESQRGGLTGELFF
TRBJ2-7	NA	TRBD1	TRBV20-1	TGCAGTGCCAAGACAGGGACCTACGCTCAGTACTTC	CSAKTGTYAQYF
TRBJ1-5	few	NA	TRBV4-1	TGCGCCAGCAGCCAAGAAGTGGCGGGCAATCAGCCCCAGCATTTT	CASSQEVAGNQPQHF
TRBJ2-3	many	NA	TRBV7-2	TGTGCCAGCAGCTCCGGACCACGCGATACGCAGTATTTT	CASSSGPRDTQYF
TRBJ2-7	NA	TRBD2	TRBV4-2	TGTGCCAGCAGCCAAGACTGGCGGGAGGGCAAAGAGCAGTACTTC	CASSQDWREGKEQYF
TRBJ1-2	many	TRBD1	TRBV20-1	TGCAGTGCTAGAGGGACAGGGGGCAGCTATGGCTACACCTTC	CSARGTGGSYGYTF
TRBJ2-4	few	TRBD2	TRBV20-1	TGCAGTGCTAGAGATGGGGGGGAGCTCGTAAAAAACATTCAGTACTTC	CSARDGGELVKNIQYF
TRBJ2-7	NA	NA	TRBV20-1	TGCAGTGCTTATCCCTCCCACTACCGAAGCGTCGAGCAGTACTTC	CSAYPSHYRSVEQYF
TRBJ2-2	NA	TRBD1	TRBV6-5	TGTGCCAGCAGTAAACCGGGACAGGGGCCTTCCGGGGAGCTGTTTTTT	CASSKPGQGPSGELFF
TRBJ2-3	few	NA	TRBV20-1	TGCAGTGCTACGGGGACTCAAAAGGCAGATACGCAGTATTTT	CSATGTQKADTQYF
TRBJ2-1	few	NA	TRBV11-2	TGTGCCAGCAGCTTGTTCGGGGGGCTCTACAATGAGCAGTTCTTC	CASSLFGGLYNEQFF
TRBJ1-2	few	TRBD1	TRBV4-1	TGCGCCAGCGGCCGGGACAGGGCCGTCTTTGGGGATGGCTACACCTTC	CASGRDRAVFGDGYTF
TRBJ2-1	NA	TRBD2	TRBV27	TGTGCCAGCGGGGGGGACCTTTACAATGAGCAGTTCTTC	CASGGDLYNEQFF
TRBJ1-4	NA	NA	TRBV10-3	TGTGCCATCGGAGGGGACGCTGGTGAAAAACTGTTTTTT	CAIGGDAGEKLFF
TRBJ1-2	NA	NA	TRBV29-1	TGCAGCGTTGGATTCCCCTCCCAACAGGGCTACACCTTC	CSVGFPSQQGYTF
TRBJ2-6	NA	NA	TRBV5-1	TGCGCCAGCCGTGATGGGGCTGGGGCCAACGCCCTGACTTTC	CASRDGAGANALTF
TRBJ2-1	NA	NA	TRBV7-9	TGTGCCAGCAGCTTAGGCGTGATGGGTGCAAATGAGCAGTTCTTC	CASSLGVMGANEQFF
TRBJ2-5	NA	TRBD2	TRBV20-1	TGCAGTGCTAGAGGGACTAGCGCAAAAGAGACCCAGTACTTC	CSARGTSAKETQYF
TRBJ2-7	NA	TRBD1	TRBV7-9	TGTGCCAGCAGCCCAGAGGGACAGCCCCACGAGCAGTACTTC	CASSPEGQPHEQYF